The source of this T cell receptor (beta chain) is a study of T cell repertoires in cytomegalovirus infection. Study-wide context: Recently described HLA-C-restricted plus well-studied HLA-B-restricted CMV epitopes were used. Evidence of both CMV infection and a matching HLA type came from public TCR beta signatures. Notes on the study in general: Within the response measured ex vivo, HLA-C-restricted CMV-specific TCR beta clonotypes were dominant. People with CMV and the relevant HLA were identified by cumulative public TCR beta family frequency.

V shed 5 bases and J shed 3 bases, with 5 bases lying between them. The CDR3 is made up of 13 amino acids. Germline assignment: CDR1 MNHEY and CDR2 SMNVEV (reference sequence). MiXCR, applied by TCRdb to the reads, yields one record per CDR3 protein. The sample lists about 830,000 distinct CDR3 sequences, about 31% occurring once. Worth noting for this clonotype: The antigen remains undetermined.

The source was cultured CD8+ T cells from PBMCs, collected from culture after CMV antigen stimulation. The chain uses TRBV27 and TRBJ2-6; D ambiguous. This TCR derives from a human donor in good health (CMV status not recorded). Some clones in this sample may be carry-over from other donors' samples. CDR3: CASSRVGANVLTF. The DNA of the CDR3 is TGTGCCAGCAGTCGGGTTGGGGCCAACGTCCTGACTTTC.